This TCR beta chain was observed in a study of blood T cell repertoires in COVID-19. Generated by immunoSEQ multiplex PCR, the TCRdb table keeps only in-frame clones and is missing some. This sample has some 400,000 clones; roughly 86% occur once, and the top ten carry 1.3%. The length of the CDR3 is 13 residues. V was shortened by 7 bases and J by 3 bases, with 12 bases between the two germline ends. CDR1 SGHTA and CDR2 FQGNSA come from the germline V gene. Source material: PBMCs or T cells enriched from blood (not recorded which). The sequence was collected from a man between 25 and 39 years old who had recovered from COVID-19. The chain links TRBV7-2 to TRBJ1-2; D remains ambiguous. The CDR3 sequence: CASTLEGYYGYTF. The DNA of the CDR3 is TGTGCCAGCACCCTAGAGGGTTACTATGGCTACACCTTC.